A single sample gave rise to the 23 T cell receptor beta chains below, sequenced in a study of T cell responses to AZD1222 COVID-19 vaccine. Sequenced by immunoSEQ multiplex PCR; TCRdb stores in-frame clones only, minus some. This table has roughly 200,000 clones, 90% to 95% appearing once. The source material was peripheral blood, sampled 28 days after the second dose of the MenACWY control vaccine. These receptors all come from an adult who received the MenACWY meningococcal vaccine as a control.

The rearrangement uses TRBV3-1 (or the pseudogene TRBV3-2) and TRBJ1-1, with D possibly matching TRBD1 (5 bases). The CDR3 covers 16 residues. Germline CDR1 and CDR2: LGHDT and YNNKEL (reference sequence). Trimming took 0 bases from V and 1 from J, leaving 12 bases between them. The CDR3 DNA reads TGTGCCAGCAGCCAAGAATTAGAAGACAGGAACACTGAAGCTTTCTTT. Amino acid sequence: CASSQELEDRNTEAFF.

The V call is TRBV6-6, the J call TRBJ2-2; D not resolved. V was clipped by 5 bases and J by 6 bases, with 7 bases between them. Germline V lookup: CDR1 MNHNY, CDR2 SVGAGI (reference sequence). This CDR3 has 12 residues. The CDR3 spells CASSATAGELFF. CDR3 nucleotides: TGTGCCAGCAGTGCCACGGCCGGGGAGCTGTTTTTT.

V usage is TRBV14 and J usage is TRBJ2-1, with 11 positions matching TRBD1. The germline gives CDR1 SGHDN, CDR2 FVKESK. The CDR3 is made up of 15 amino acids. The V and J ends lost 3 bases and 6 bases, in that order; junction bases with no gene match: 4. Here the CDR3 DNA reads TGTGCCAGCAGCCAGCTAGGGACAGGGGGCAATGAGCAGTTCTTC. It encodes CASSQLGTGGNEQFF.

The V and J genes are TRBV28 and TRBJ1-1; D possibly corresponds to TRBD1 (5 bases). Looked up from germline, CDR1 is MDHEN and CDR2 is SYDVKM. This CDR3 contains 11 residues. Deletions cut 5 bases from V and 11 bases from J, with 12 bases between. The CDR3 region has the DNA TGTGCCAGCAGTCTATACTGGGGGGCTTTCTTT. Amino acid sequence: CASSLYWGAFF.

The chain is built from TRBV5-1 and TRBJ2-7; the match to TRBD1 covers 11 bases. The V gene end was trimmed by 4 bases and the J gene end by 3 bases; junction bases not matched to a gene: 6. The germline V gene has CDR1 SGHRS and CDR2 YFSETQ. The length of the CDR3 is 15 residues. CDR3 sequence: CASSGGTGGLYEQYF. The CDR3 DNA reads TGCGCCAGCAGCGGCGGGACAGGGGGGCTCTACGAGCAGTACTTC.

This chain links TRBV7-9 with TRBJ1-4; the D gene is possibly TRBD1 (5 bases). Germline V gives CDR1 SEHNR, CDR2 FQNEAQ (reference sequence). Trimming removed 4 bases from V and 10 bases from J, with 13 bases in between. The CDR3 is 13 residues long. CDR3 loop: CASSSGPGGKLFF. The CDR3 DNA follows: TGTGCCAGCAGCTCGGGACCGGGGGGAAAACTGTTTTTT.

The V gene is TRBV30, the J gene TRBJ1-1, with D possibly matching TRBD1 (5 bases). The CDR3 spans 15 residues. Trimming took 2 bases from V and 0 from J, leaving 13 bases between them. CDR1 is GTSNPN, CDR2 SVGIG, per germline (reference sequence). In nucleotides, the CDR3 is TGTGCCTGGAGTCCTAAGGGACGTATGAACACTGAAGCTTTCTTT. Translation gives CAWSPKGRMNTEAFF.

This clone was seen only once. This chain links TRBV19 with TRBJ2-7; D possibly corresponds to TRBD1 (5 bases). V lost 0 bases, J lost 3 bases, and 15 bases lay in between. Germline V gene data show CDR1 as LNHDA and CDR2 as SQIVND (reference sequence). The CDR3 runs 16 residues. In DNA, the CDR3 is TGTGCCAGTAGTATAGATTCTGCGCCAGGGCGCTACGAGCAGTACTTC. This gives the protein CASSIDSAPGRYEQYF.

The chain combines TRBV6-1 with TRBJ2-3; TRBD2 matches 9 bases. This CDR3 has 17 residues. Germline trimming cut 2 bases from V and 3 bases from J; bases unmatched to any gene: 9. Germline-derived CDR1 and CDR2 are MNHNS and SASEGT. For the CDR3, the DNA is TGTGCCAGCAGTGAATATTTCGGCGGGGGGGTTACAGATACGCAGTATTTT. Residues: CASSEYFGGGVTDTQYF.

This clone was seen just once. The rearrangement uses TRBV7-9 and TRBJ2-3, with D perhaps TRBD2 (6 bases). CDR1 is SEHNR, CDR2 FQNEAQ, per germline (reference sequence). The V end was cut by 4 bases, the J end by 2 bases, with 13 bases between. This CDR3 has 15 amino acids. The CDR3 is CASSSRGGVTDTQYF. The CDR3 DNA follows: TGTGCCAGCAGCTCACGGGGCGGGGTCACAGATACGCAGTATTTT.

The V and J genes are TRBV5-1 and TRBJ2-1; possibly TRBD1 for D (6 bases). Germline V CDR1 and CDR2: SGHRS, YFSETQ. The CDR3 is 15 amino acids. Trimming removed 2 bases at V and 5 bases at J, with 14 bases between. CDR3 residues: CASSFAAGANNEQFF. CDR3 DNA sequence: TGCGCCAGCAGCTTCGCTGCAGGGGCAAACAATGAGCAGTTCTTC.

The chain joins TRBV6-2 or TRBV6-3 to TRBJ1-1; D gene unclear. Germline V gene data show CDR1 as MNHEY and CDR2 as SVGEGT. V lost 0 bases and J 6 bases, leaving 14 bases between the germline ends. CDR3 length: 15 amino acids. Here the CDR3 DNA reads TGTGCCAGCAGTTACTCTTTGTTAGGGCGGGCTGAAGCTTTCTTT. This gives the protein CASSYSLLGRAEAFF.

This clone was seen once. The CDR3 spells CASSSSYSNQPQHF. For the CDR3, the DNA is TGTGCCAGCAGTTCCAGTTATAGCAATCAGCCCCAGCATTTT. V usage is TRBV5-6 and J usage is TRBJ1-5; D is unresolved. The CDR3 contains 14 residues. V lost 5 bases, J lost 0 bases, and 9 bases lay in between. Germline V gene data show CDR1 as SGHDT and CDR2 as YYEEEE.

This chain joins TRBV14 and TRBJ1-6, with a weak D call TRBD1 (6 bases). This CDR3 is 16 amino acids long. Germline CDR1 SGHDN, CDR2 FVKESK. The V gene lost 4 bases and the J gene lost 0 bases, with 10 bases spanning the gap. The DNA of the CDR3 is TGTGCCAGCAGCCGAGGGGGGAGCTCCTATAATTCACCCCTCCACTTT. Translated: CASSRGGSSYNSPLHF.

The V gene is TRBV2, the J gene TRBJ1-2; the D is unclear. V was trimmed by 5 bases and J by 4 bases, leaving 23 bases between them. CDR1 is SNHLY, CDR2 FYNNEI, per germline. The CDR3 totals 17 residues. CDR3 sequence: CASSYLQRASVGYGYTF. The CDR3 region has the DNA TGTGCCAGCAGTTATCTACAAAGGGCCAGCGTCGGCTATGGCTACACCTTC. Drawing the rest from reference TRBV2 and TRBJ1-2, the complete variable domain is EPEVTQTPSHQVTQMGQEVILRCVPISNHLYFYWYRQILGQKVEFLVSFYNNEISEKSEIFDDQFSVERPDGSNFTLKIRSTKLEDSAMYFCASSYLQRASVGYGYTFGSGTRLTVV.

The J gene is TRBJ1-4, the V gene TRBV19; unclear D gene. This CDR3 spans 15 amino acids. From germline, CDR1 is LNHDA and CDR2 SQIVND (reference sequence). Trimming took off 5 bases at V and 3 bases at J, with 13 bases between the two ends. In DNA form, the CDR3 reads TGTGCCAGTAGTCTCCTTGGGTCCTCTAATGAAAAACTGTTTTTT. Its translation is CASSLLGSSNEKLFF.

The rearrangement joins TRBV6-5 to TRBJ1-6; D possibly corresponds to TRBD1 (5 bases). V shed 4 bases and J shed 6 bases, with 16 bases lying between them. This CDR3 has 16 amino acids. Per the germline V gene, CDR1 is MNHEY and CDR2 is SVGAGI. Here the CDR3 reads CASSSLRAGSNSPLHF. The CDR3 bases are TGTGCCAGCAGTTCCTTGAGGGCAGGGAGTAATTCACCCCTCCACTTT.

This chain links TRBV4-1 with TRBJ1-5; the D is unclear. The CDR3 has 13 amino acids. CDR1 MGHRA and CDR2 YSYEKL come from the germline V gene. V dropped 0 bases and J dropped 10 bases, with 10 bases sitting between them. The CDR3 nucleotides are TGCGCCAGCAGCCAAGATATATCAACACCCCAGCATTTT. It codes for CASSQDISTPQHF.

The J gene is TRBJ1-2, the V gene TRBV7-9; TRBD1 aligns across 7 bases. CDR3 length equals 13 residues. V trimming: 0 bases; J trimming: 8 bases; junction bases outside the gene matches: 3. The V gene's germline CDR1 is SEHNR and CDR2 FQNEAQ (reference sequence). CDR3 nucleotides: TGTGCCAGCAGCTTAGCAGGGGGCTGGGGCTACACCTTC. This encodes CASSLAGGWGYTF.

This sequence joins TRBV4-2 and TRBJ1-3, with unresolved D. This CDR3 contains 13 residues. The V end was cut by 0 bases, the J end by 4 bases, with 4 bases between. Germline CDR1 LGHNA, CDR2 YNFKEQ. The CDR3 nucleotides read TGTGCCAGCAGCCAAGAAAGGGGAAACACCATATATTTT. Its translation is CASSQERGNTIYF.

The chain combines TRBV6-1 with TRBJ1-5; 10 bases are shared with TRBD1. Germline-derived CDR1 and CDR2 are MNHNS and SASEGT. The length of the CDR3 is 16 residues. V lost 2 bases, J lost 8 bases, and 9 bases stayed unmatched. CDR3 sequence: CASSEQWDRGSEPQHF. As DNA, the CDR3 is TGTGCCAGCAGTGAACAATGGGACAGGGGTTCTGAGCCCCAGCATTTT.

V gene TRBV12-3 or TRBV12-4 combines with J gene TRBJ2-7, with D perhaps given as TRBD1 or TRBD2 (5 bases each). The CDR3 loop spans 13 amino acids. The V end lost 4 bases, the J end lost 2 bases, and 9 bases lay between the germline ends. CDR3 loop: CASSSGRPYEQYF. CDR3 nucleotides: TGTGCCAGCAGTTCGGGACGGCCCTACGAGCAGTACTTC.

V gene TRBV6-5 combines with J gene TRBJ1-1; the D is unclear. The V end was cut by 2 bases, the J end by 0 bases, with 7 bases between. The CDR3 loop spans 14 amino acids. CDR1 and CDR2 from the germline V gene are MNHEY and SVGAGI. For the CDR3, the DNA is TGTGCCAGCAGTTACACCGTACTGAACACTGAAGCTTTCTTT. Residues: CASSYTVLNTEAFF.